Listed here is a single T cell receptor (beta chain). These data are taken from a study of blood T cell repertoires in COVID-19. Per the authors' pipeline: Using reference gene primer amplification, nucleated cell counts were estimated. TCRdb's copy holds only in-frame clones and misses some; the assay was immunoSEQ multiplex PCR. Clone size and the V and J calls come from that table; the DNA yielded D and trimming. The data show a few hundred thousand clones, just under 90% seen once. V was trimmed by 1 base and J by 4 bases, leaving 11 bases between them. This CDR3 comprises 15 residues. Germline loops: CDR1 SGHVS, CDR2 FQNEAQ.

The gene calls are TRBV7-8 and TRBJ1-3; D possibly corresponds to TRBD1 (5 bases). This clonotype was obtained from a woman in her 50s who had been exposed to COVID-19. Sequenced input: PBMCs or T cells enriched from blood (not recorded which). The CDR3 DNA reads as TGTGCCAGCAGCTTAGGTCGGGGGAGAGGAAACACCATATATTTT. It translates to CASSLGRGRGNTIYF.